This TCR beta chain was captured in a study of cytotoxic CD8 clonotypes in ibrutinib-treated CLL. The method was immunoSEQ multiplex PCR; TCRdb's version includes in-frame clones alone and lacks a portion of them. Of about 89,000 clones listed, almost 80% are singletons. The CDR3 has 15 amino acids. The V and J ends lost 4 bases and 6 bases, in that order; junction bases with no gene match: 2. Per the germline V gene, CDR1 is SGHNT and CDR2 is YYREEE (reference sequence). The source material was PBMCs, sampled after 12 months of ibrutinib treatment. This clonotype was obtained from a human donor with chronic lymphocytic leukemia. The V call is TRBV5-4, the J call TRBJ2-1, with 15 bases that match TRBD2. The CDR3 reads CASSAGLAGGNEQFF. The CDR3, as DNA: TGTGCCAGCAGCGCGGGACTAGCGGGGGGCAATGAGCAGTTCTTC.